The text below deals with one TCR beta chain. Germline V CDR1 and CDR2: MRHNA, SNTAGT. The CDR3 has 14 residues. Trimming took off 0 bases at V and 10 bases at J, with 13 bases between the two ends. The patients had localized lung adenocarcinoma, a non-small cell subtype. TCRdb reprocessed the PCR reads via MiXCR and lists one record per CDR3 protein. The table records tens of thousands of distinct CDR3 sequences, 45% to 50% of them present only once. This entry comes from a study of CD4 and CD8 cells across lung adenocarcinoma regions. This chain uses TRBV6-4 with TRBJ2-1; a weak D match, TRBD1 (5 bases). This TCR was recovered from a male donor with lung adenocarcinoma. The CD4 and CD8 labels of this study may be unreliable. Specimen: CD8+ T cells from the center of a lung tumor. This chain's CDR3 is CASSDSSRAWEQFF. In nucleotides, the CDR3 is TGTGCCAGCAGTGACTCGAGCAGGGCTTGGGAGCAGTTCTTC.